Shown below are 7 T cell receptor beta chains from a single sample sequenced in a study of cytomegalovirus exposure and HLA in healthy donors. This PCR relied on a set of 60 Vbeta primers and 13 Jbeta primers. The repertoire was sequenced with immunoSEQ multiplex PCR; TCRdb's copy has only in-frame clones and lacks some. The sample contains some 160,000 clones, 77% of which appear only once. Sequencing input: PBMCs. These receptors all stem from a woman in her 30s in good health and CMV-seronegative.

The rearrangement joins TRBV25-1 to TRBJ1-3; unclear D gene. CDR1 and CDR2 (germline): MGHDK, SYGVNS. This CDR3 is built from 17 residues. V lost 0 bases and J 4 bases, leaving 16 bases between the germline ends. In DNA, the CDR3 is TGTGCCAGCAGTGAATATGGAGGGAGAGATCGGGGAAACACCATATATTTT. Encoded protein: CASSEYGGRDRGNTIYF.

Only one count was recorded for this clone. The V call is TRBV25-1, the J call TRBJ2-7; TRBD2 agrees at 8 bases. The CDR3 covers 13 residues. Germline V gene data show CDR1 as MGHDK and CDR2 as SYGVNS. V trimming: 8 bases; J trimming: 2 bases; junction bases outside the gene matches: 5. CDR3 nucleotides: TGTGCCAGCCTGCGGGGGGAGGCCTACGAGCAGTACTTC. This sequence encodes CASLRGEAYEQYF.

The gene calls are TRBV7-3 and TRBJ2-2; 11 nucleotides line up with TRBD2. The germline V gene has CDR1 SGHTA and CDR2 FQGTGA. There are 15 residues in the CDR3. V dropped 6 bases and J dropped 5; count of bases not matched to a gene: 5. CDR3 loop: CASRSGTSGTGELFF. The CDR3 coding sequence is TGTGCCAGCAGATCCGGGACTAGCGGTACCGGGGAGCTGTTTTTT.

The sample holds one count of this clone. The V and J genes are TRBV4-2 and TRBJ1-3; D gene ambiguous. V was clipped by 1 base and J by 2 bases, with 12 bases between them. The CDR3 is made up of 16 amino acids. The germline V gene has CDR1 LGHNA and CDR2 YNFKEQ. As DNA, the CDR3 is TGTGCCAGCAGCCAAGGCACTGAACTTACTGGAAACACCATATATTTT. This gives the protein CASSQGTELTGNTIYF.

A word on this clone: Different DNA sequences within this sample yield the same CDR3. The CDR3, as DNA: TGTGCCAGTAGTATAGGGACAAGGGGCAACAATGAGCAGTTCTTC. This encodes CASSIGTRGNNEQFF. The chain recombines TRBV19 with TRBJ2-1, with D possibly TRBD1 on 5 matching bases. CDR1 and CDR2 (germline): LNHDA, SQIVND (reference sequence). V was cut by 1 base and J by 5 bases, with 12 bases left in between. This CDR3 is built from 15 residues.

A remark on this clone: The junction departs from the called germline gene at one end, perhaps through a read error. The chain carries TRBV5-6 and TRBJ1-2; the D gene is possibly TRBD1 (5 bases). Per germline, CDR1 SGHDT and CDR2 YYEEEE. The CDR3 sequence is 18 residues long. The CDR3 reads CASSWGGEETELGSGYPF. The DNA for the CDR3 is TGTGCCAGCAGCTGGGGGGGGGAAGAGACAGAGTTAGGATCTGGCTACCCCTTC.

CDR3 sequence: CASSLSRHSEDGYTF. The CDR3 region has the DNA TGTGCCAGTAGTTTAAGCCGACACTCTGAAGATGGCTACACCTTC. The gene calls are TRBV19 and TRBJ1-2; unclear D gene. V was trimmed by 5 bases and J by 6 bases, leaving 19 bases between them. CDR3 size: 15 residues. In germline, CDR1 is LNHDA, CDR2 SQIVND (reference sequence). The full variable domain, completed using reference TRBV19 and TRBJ1-2, is DGGITQSPKYLFRKEGQNVTLSCEQNLNHDAMYWYRQDPGQGLRLIYYSQIVNDFQKGDIAEGYSVSREKKESFPLTVTSAQKNPTAFYLCASSLSRHSEDGYTFGSGTRLTVV.